The clone carrying this T cell receptor (beta chain) was seen a handful of times. Its specificity is unknown. The CDR3 has 16 residues. V dropped 6 bases and J dropped 5 bases, with 22 bases sitting between them. Per the germline V gene, CDR1 is SNHLY and CDR2 is FYNNEI. The Oncomine TCR Beta short-read assay sequenced DNA from cultured CD4+ T cells. Extraction of genomic DNA was performed on cultured CD4+ T cells. MiXCR, run by TCRdb on the PCR reads, gives a single entry per CDR3 protein. Of thousands of distinct CDR3 sequences listed, roughly 61% are singletons. This sample's treatment: approximately nine-day PBMC culture with coronavirus spike peptide pools or control peptides (ViraFEST assay). Researchers collected the unexposed donor's CD4+ T cells before the COVID-19 pandemic (2011-2018). These data are taken from a study of vaccination and CD4 T cells after COVID-19. Study background: The study enrolled six male and four female convalescents, two of whom were Hispanic. Notes on the study in general: Vaccine-specific clones numbering 304 of 307 showed spike mono-reactivity in convalescent patients.

This TCR derives from a human donor in good health. The chain combines TRBV2 with TRBJ1-2, with D perhaps TRBD1 (5 bases). The sample was CD4+ T cells from blood, cultured in vitro. The CDR3 is CASSPGGFSREYGYTF. Written as DNA, the CDR3 is TGTGCCAGCAGCCCCGGGGGGTTCTCTCGGGAATATGGCTACACCTTC.